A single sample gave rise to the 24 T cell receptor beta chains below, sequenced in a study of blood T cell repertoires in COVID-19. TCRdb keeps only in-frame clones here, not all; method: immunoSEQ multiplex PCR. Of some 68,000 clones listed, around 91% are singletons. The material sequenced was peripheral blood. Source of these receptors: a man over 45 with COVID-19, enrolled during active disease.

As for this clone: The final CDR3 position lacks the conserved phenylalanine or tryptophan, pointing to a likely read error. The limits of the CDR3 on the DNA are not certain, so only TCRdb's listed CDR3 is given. CDR3 loop: CASSPPTSGISV. The V call is TRBV23-1, the J call TRBJ2-3; the D call of TRBD2 is as the table states it, not checked on the DNA. TRBV23-1 is identified as an open reading frame with a role that is uncertain. The CDR3 sequence runs 12 residues, both termini included.

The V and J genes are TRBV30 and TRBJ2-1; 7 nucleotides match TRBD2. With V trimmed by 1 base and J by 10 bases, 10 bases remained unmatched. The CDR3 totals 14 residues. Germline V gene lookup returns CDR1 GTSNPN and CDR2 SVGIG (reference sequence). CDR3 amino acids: CAWSDAGARQEQFF. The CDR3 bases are TGTGCCTGGAGTGATGCGGGAGCAAGACAAGAGCAGTTCTTC.

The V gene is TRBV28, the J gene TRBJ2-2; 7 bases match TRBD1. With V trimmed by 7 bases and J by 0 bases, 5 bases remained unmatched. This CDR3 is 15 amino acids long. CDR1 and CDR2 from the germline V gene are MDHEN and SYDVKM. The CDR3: CASTLGTANTGELFF. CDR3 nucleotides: TGTGCCAGCACCTTGGGGACAGCGAACACCGGGGAGCTGTTTTTT.

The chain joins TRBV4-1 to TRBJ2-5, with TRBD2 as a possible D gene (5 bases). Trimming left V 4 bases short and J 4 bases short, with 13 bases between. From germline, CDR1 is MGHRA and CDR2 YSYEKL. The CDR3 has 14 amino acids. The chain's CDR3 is CASSPVQAGETQYF. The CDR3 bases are TGCGCCAGCAGCCCCGTTCAGGCGGGAGAGACCCAGTACTTC.

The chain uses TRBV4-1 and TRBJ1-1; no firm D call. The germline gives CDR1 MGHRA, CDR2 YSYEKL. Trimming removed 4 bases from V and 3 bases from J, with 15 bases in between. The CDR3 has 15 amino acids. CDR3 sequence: CASSRNLGKDTEAFF. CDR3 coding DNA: TGCGCCAGCAGCCGGAATCTCGGGAAAGACACTGAAGCTTTCTTT.

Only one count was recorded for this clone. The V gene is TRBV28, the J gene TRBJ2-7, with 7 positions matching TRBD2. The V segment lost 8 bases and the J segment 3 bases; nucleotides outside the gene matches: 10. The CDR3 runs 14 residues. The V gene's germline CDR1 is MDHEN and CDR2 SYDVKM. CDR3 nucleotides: TGTGCCAGCTCCAAAGCTAGCGGAAACTACGAGCAGTACTTC. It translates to CASSKASGNYEQYF. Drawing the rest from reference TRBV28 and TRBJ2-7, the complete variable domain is DVKVTQSSRYLVKRTGEKVFLECVQDMDHENMFWYRQDPGLGLRLIYFSYDVKMKEKGDIPEGYSVSREKKERFSLILESASTNQTSMYLCASSKASGNYEQYFGPGTRLTVT.

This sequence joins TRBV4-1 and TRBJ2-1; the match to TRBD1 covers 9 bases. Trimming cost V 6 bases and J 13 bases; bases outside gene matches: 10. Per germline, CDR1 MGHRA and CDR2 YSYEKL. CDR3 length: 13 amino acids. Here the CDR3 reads CASSSLGQGKQFF. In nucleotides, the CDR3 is TGCGCCAGCAGTTCCCTGGGACAGGGAAAACAGTTCTTC.

CDR3 coding DNA: TGTGCCAGCAGCCCCCAACTAGCGGGGCAGAATGAGCAGTTCTTC. This translates into CASSPQLAGQNEQFF. The chain recombines TRBV5-4 with TRBJ2-1, with 10 bases fitting TRBD2. V shed 4 bases, J shed 7 bases, and the junction held 8 bases outside the gene matches. Germline V CDR1 and CDR2: SGHNT, YYREEE (reference sequence). This CDR3 has 15 amino acids. Complete variable domain (other parts from reference TRBV5-4 and TRBJ2-1): ETGVTQSPTHLIKTRGQQVTLRCSSQSGHNTVSWYQQALGQGPQFIFQYYREEENGRGNFPPRFSGLQFPNYSSELNVNALELDDSALYLCASSPQLAGQNEQFFGPGTRLTVL.

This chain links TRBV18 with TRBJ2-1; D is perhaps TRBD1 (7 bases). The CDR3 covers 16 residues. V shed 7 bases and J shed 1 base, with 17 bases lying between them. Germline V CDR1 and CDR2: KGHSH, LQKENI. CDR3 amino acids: CASWNPQGRSYNEQFF. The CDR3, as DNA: TGTGCCAGCTGGAACCCACAGGGGAGGTCCTACAATGAGCAGTTCTTC.

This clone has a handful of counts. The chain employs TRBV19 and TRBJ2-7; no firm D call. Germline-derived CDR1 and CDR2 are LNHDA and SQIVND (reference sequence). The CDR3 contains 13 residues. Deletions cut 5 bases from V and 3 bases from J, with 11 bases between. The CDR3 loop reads CASSFRLLYEQYF. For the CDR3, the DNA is TGTGCCAGTAGTTTCAGACTGCTCTACGAGCAGTACTTC.

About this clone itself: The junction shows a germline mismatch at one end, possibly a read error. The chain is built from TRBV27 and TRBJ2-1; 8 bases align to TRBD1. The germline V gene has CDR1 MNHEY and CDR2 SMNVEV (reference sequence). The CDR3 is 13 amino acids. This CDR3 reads CASSLSQPGGLLF. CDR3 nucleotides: TGTGCCAGCAGTTTATCGCAACCAGGGGGCCTCCTCTTC.

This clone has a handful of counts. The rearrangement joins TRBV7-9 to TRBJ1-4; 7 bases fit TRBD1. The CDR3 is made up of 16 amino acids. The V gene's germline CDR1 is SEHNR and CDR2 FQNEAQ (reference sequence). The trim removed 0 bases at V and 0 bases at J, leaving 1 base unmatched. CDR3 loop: CASSLATGATNEKLFF. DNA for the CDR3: TGTGCCAGCAGCTTAGCAACAGGGGCAACTAATGAAAAACTGTTTTTT.

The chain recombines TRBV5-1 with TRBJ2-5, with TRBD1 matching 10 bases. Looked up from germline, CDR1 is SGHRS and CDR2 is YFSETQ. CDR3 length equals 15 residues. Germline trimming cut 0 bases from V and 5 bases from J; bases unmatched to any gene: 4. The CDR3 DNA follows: TGCGCCAGCAGCTTGGCCGGACAGGGGGAGGAGACCCAGTACTTC. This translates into CASSLAGQGEETQYF.

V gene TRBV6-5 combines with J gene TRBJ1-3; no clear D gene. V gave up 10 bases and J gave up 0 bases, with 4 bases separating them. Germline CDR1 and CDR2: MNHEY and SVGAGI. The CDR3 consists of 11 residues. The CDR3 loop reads CATFSGNTIYF. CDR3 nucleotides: TGTGCCACCTTCTCTGGAAACACCATATATTTT.

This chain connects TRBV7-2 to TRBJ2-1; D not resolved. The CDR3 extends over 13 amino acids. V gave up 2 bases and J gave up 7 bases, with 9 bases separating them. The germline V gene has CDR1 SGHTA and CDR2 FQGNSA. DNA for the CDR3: TGTGCCAGCAGCTTAAGGTCCGGGAATGAGCAGTTCTTC. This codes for CASSLRSGNEQFF.

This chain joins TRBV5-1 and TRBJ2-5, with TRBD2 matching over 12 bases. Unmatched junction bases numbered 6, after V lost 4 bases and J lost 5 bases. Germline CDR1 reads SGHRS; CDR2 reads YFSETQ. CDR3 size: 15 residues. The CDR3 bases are TGCGCCAGCAGCACCTGGACTAGCGGGATGGAGACCCAGTACTTC. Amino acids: CASSTWTSGMETQYF.

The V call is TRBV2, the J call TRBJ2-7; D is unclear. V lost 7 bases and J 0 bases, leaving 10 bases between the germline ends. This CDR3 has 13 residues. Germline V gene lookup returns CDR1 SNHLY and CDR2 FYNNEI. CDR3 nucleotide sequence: TGTGCCAGCATCTTTAGTAGCTCCTACGAGCAGTACTTC. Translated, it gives CASIFSSSYEQYF.

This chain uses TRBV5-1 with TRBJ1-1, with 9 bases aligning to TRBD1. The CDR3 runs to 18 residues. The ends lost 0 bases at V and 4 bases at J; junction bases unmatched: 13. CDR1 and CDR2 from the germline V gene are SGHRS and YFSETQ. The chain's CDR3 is CASSLGGQGAGLATEAFF. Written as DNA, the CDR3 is TGCGCCAGCAGCTTGGGGGGACAGGGCGCTGGGCTGGCCACTGAAGCTTTCTTT.

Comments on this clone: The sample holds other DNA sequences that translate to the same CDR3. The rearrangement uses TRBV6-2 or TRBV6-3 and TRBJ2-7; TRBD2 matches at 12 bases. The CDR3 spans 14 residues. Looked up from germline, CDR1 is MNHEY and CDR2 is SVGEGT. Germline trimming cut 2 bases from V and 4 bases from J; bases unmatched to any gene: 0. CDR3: CASSYGTSGYEQYF. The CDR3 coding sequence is TGTGCCAGCAGTTACGGGACTAGCGGGTACGAGCAGTACTTC.

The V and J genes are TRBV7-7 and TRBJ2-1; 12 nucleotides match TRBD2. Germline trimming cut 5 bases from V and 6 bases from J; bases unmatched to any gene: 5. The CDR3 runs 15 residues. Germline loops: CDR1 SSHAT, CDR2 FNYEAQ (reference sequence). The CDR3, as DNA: TGTGCCAGCAGCCTCGGACTAGCGGGGACCAATGAGCAGTTCTTC. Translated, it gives CASSLGLAGTNEQFF.

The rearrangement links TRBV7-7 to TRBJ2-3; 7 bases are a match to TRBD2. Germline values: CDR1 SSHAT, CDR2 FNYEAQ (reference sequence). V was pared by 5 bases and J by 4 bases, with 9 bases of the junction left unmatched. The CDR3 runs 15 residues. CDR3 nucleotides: TGTGCCAGCAGCCCCATGGCGGGAGAGGCAGATACGCAGTATTTT. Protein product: CASSPMAGEADTQYF.

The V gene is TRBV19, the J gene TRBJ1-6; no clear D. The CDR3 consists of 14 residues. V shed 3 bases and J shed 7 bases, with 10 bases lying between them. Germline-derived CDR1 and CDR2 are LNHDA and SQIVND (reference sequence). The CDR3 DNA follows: TGTGCCAGTAGTATTGGACGGGAAAATTCACCCCTCCACTTT. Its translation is CASSIGRENSPLHF.

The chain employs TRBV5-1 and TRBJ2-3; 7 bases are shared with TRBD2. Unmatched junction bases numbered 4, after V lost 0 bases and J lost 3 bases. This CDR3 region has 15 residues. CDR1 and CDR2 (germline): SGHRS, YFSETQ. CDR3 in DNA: TGCGCCAGCAGCTTGGTTCGGGGACTAACAGATACGCAGTATTTT. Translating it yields CASSLVRGLTDTQYF.

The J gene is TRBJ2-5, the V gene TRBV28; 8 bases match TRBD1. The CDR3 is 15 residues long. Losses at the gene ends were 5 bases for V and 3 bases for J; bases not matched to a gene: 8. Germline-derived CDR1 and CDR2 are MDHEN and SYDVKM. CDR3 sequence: CASSPWTGSKETQYF. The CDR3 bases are TGTGCCAGCAGTCCTTGGACAGGGAGCAAAGAGACCCAGTACTTC. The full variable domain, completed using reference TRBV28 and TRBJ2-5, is DVKVTQSSRYLVKRTGEKVFLECVQDMDHENMFWYRQDPGLGLRLIYFSYDVKMKEKGDIPEGYSVSREKKERFSLILESASTNQTSMYLCASSPWTGSKETQYFGPGTRLLVL.